The next 27 T cell receptor beta chains were all read from a single sample in a study of beta chain features in type 1 diabetes (dated by TCRdb to the late 2010s). Their antigen targets remain unknown. Libraries were made using the immunoSEQ multiplex PCR assay. The entire amount of isolated RNA was reverse transcribed using the High Capacity cDNA Reverse Transcription Kit, so the sequenced TCRB transcripts were expressed ones. The immuneACCESS repertoire file appears here via TCRdb, limited to in-frame rearrangements. These files lack a portion of the clones; in checked studies, under half of the deficit traces to unresolved V genes, and the cause of the others is not known. Within this sample are nearly 350,000 clones, with about a tenth of them counted one time only. Together, the top ten hold roughly 1% of the sample. On the study overall, not on this receptor specifically: In all four CD4+ subsets, TCRB CDR3 length was moderately but significantly shorter in type 1 diabetes patients.

The specimen sequenced was central memory CD4+ T cells from blood. The receptor source for this set is a young man with type 1 diabetes.

This clone showed up just a few times. The CDR3: CASSLRRDQPQHF. CDR3 bases: TGTGCCAGCAGCTTGAGGAGGGATCAGCCCCAGCATTTT. This sequence joins TRBV5-6 and TRBJ1-5; D is unresolved. Germline CDR1 reads SGHDT; CDR2 reads YYEEEE. This CDR3 has 13 residues. Trimming took 1 base from V and 5 from J, leaving 7 bases between them.

In this sample, this clone turned up a few times. This sequence joins TRBV2 and TRBJ2-1; 10 positions match TRBD1. J gave up 8 bases and V 2 bases, and 3 bases lay outside the gene matches. The CDR3 is made up of 14 amino acids. Germline-derived CDR1 and CDR2 are SNHLY and FYNNEI. CDR3 residues: CASSERTGGYEQFF. The CDR3, as DNA: TGTGCCAGCAGTGAAAGGACAGGGGGGTATGAGCAGTTCTTC. The variable domain in full, completed from reference TRBV2 and TRBJ2-1, reads EPEVTQTPSHQVTQMGQEVILRCVPISNHLYFYWYRQILGQKVEFLVSFYNNEISEKSEIFDDQFSVERPDGSNFTLKIRSTKLEDSAMYFCASSERTGGYEQFFGPGTRLTVL.

This clone appeared a few times. V gene TRBV2 combines with J gene TRBJ2-3; 8 bases are a match to TRBD1. The CDR3 consists of 13 residues. With V trimmed by 9 bases and J by 4 bases, 6 bases remained unmatched. The germline V gene has CDR1 SNHLY and CDR2 FYNNEI. This chain's CDR3 is CASQGAPPDTQYF. The CDR3 coding sequence is TGTGCCAGTCAGGGGGCTCCACCAGATACGCAGTATTTT.

This clone occurred many times. The chain employs TRBV7-6 and TRBJ1-1; tentatively, D is TRBD1 (5 bases). Trimming pared 4 bases from V and 5 bases from J, leaving 14 bases between. Germline-derived CDR1 and CDR2 are SGHVS and FNYEAQ. This CDR3 contains 14 residues. The CDR3 region is CASSSGPMGTEAFF. The CDR3 coding sequence is TGTGCCAGCAGCTCGGGACCCATGGGGACTGAAGCTTTCTTT.

The gene calls are TRBV5-6 and TRBJ2-6, with 10 bases lining up with TRBD1. V gave up 4 bases and J gave up 4 bases; unmatched junction bases: 11. CDR1 SGHDT and CDR2 YYEEEE come from the germline V gene. The CDR3 runs to 18 residues. The CDR3 is CASSKPGQGNSGANVLTF. CDR3 sequence (DNA): TGTGCCAGCAGCAAACCGGGACAGGGGAATTCCGGGGCCAACGTCCTGACTTTC.

This sequence joins TRBV4-3 and TRBJ1-4; D might be TRBD1 (5 bases). The CDR3 contains 16 residues. V lost 0 bases to trimming and J lost 4 bases, with 12 bases between them. Germline assignment: CDR1 LGHNA and CDR2 YSLEER. Written as DNA, the CDR3 is TGCGCCAGCAGCCAAGATCCGGGACGGATTAATGAAAAACTGTTTTTT. Protein product: CASSQDPGRINEKLFF.

J is TRBJ2-1 and V is TRBV5-6, with 10 bases identical to TRBD1. The CDR3 is made up of 15 amino acids. CDR1 SGHDT and CDR2 YYEEEE come from the germline V gene. V lost 4 bases, J lost 4 bases, and 5 bases stayed unmatched. The CDR3 spells CASSPDRGGYNEQFF. In nucleotides, the CDR3 is TGTGCCAGCAGCCCGGACAGGGGGGGATACAATGAGCAGTTCTTC.

This clone was picked up a small number of times. The rearrangement uses TRBV5-4 and TRBJ1-1, with a possible D match to TRBD1 (5 bases). Trimming cost V 2 bases and J 5 bases, with 13 bases left between them. The CDR3 consists of 14 residues. The germline V gene has CDR1 SGHNT and CDR2 YYREEE (reference sequence). The CDR3 DNA sequence: TGTGCCAGCAGCTTCCACCAGGGTGAAACTGAAGCTTTCTTT. The encoded protein is CASSFHQGETEAFF.

The sample holds many counts of this clone. V is TRBV10-3 and J is TRBJ1-2; D remains ambiguous. The CDR3 contains 13 residues. V was cut by 0 bases and J by 4 bases, with 6 bases left in between. In germline, CDR1 is ENHRY, CDR2 SYGVKD. As DNA, the CDR3 is TGTGCCATCAGTGAGTCCTTGATCTATGGCTACACCTTC. Protein: CAISESLIYGYTF.

Of note for this clone: The same CDR3 also results from other DNA sequences found in this sample. The J gene is TRBJ2-5, the V gene TRBV11-2, with TRBD2 matching 7 bases. This CDR3 is 13 amino acids long. V lost 2 bases to trimming and J lost 5 bases; unmatched junction nucleotides: 2. CDR1 and CDR2 from the germline V gene are SGHAT and FQNNGV. DNA for the CDR3: TGTGCCAGCAGCTTATCGCGGGGGGAGACCCAGTACTTC. Translated, it gives CASSLSRGETQYF.

This clone was detected only a few times. The chain carries TRBV19 and TRBJ1-6; 9 nucleotides match TRBD1. The CDR3 consists of 13 residues. Germline V gene data show CDR1 as LNHDA and CDR2 as SQIVND (reference sequence). The trim removed 7 bases at V and 7 bases at J, leaving 2 bases unmatched. The chain's CDR3 is CASKGQGNSPLHF. The CDR3 DNA reads TGTGCCAGTAAAGGACAGGGGAATTCACCCCTCCACTTT. Full variable domain (missing parts from reference TRBV19 and TRBJ1-6): DGGITQSPKYLFRKEGQNVTLSCEQNLNHDAMYWYRQDPGQGLRLIYYSQIVNDFQKGDIAEGYSVSREKKESFPLTVTSAQKNPTAFYLCASKGQGNSPLHFGNGTRLTVT.

This clone was seen more than once but under ten times. V and J are TRBV25-1 and TRBJ2-5, with unresolved D. V was trimmed by 2 bases and J by 0 bases, leaving 10 bases between them. Looked up from germline, CDR1 is MGHDK and CDR2 is SYGVNS. The CDR3 is 15 residues long. The CDR3 region has the DNA TGTGCCAGCAGTGAAAGTTGGCGGAACCAAGAGACCCAGTACTTC. This codes for CASSESWRNQETQYF. The full variable domain, with the rest looked up from reference TRBV25-1 and TRBJ2-5, is EADIYQTPRYLVIGTGKKITLECSQTMGHDKMYWYQQDPGMELHLIHYSYGVNSTEKGDLSSESTVSRIRTEHFPLTLESARPSHTSQYLCASSESWRNQETQYFGPGTRLLVL.

The CDR3, as DNA: TGTGCCAGCAAGGGACAGCCCTACAATGAGCAGTTCTTC. It translates to CASKGQPYNEQFF. This rearrangement joins TRBV6-1 to TRBJ2-1, with 7 positions matching TRBD1. Germline loops: CDR1 MNHNS, CDR2 SASEGT. V trimming: 7 bases; J trimming: 2 bases; junction bases outside the gene matches: 2. The CDR3 runs to 13 residues.

This clone occurred a few times. The V gene is TRBV7-8, the J gene TRBJ2-5, with 8 bases fitting TRBD1. The germline V gene encodes CDR1 SGHVS and CDR2 FQNEAQ. With 2 bases clipped from V and 5 bases from J, the junction kept 4 bases outside the gene matches. The CDR3 has 14 residues. The CDR3 DNA follows: TGTGCCAGCAGCTTAAGGACAGGGAAGGAGACCCAGTACTTC. This translates into CASSLRTGKETQYF.

This clone was seen a handful of times. This chain uses TRBV7-2 with TRBJ1-6; no clear D. CDR1 SGHTA and CDR2 FQGNSA come from the germline V gene. The ends were cut back, 5 bases at V and 3 bases at J, with 5 bases in the middle. The CDR3 extends over 13 amino acids. CDR3: CASSPDYNSPLHF. The DNA for the CDR3 is TGTGCCAGCAGCCCCGACTATAATTCACCCCTCCACTTT.

This clone was recorded a few times. The chain employs TRBV20-1 and TRBJ2-5, with a tentative D call TRBD1 (5 bases). The germline gives CDR1 DFQATT, CDR2 SNEGSKA (reference sequence). There are 11 residues in the CDR3. V lost 6 bases and J 5 bases, leaving 10 bases between the germline ends. This CDR3 reads CSAQGWETQYF. CDR3 DNA: TGCAGTGCCCAGGGTTGGGAGACCCAGTACTTC.

This chain links TRBV4-3 with TRBJ1-2, with no clear D. Germline CDR1 is LGHNA and CDR2 is YSLEER. This CDR3 region has 15 residues. V was clipped by 0 bases and J by 7 bases, with 15 bases between them. In DNA form, the CDR3 reads TGCGCCAGCAGCCAAGACCGTGGTTCTTATGGTGGCTACACCTTC. It encodes CASSQDRGSYGGYTF.

This clone came up many times. J is TRBJ2-3 and V is TRBV7-2; TRBD2 matches at 8 bases. J was trimmed by 4 bases and V by 2 bases; bases with no gene match: 11. This CDR3 region has 17 residues. CDR1 and CDR2 (germline): SGHTA, FQGNSA. CDR3 in amino acids: CASSLNSVAGQPDTQYF. CDR3 coding DNA: TGTGCCAGCAGCTTAAATAGTGTAGCGGGGCAGCCAGATACGCAGTATTTT.

Ten or more counts support this clone. J is TRBJ2-3 and V is TRBV10-3, with 9 bases identical to TRBD2. V lost 0 bases, J lost 5 bases, and 3 bases stayed unmatched. The germline gives CDR1 ENHRY, CDR2 SYGVKD. The CDR3 is 15 residues long. DNA of the CDR3: TGTGCCATCAGTGAGTCCGCTAGCGGGGTAGATACGCAGTATTTT. Its translation: CAISESASGVDTQYF.

By frequency in the sample, this clone is medium-sized. The chain uses TRBV23-1 and TRBJ2-2; 7 bases map to TRBD2. TRBV23-1 is an ORF for which the function is uncertain. There are 14 residues in the CDR3. J was trimmed by 7 bases and V by 2 bases; bases with no gene match: 4. The CDR3 is CASSQQGGIGELFF. The CDR3 nucleotides read TGCGCCAGCAGTCAACAGGGAGGGATCGGGGAGCTGTTTTTT.

At least ten counts were recorded for this clone. This chain joins TRBV9 and TRBJ2-2; D is uncertain. The V end lost 0 bases, the J end lost 0 bases, and 6 bases lay between the germline ends. The germline V gene has CDR1 SGDLS and CDR2 YYNGEE. The CDR3 contains 15 residues. The CDR3 loop is CASSVASTNTGELFF. DNA for the CDR3: TGTGCCAGCAGCGTAGCGAGTACGAACACCGGGGAGCTGTTTTTT.

This clone was recorded a few times. The V and J genes are TRBV29-1 and TRBJ2-3; D may correspond to TRBD1 or TRBD2 (5 bases each). The CDR3 sequence is 14 residues long. Trimming stripped 2 bases from V and 3 bases from J, with 12 bases between. The germline V gene has CDR1 SQVTM and CDR2 ANQGSEA. Here the CDR3 DNA reads TGCAGCGTTGAATGGGGGATGATTACAGATACGCAGTATTTT. Translated: CSVEWGMITDTQYF.

The chain employs TRBV7-2 and TRBJ2-2, with D uncertain. The CDR3 spans 15 residues. V gave up 1 base and J gave up 0 bases, with 6 bases separating them. Germline assignment: CDR1 SGHTA and CDR2 FQGNSA. The CDR3 protein is CASSLVGANTGELFF. CDR3 DNA sequence: TGTGCCAGCAGCTTAGTTGGCGCGAACACCGGGGAGCTGTTTTTT.

The genes are TRBV30 and TRBJ2-1; D not resolved. The germline CDR1 and CDR2 sequences are GTSNPN and SVGIG (reference sequence). Deletions cut 1 base from V and 4 bases from J, with 11 bases between. The CDR3 spans 14 residues. CDR3 protein: CAWSGGPSYNEQFF. CDR3 DNA sequence: TGTGCCTGGAGTGGAGGACCCTCGTACAATGAGCAGTTCTTC.

This clone was seen many times. The chain joins TRBV4-1 to TRBJ2-2, with D unresolved. The CDR3 is 16 residues long. Per germline, CDR1 MGHRA and CDR2 YSYEKL. With 1 base removed from V and 4 bases from J, the gap between germline ends came to 13 bases. The CDR3 DNA reads as TGCGCCAGCAGCCAAGTAGATCTAGGGTTCACCGGGGAGCTGTTTTTT. Translating it yields CASSQVDLGFTGELFF.

The chain links TRBV19 to TRBJ1-2, with D possibly TRBD1 on 5 matching bases. This CDR3 contains 13 residues. Trimming shortened V by 6 bases and J by 0 bases, and 8 bases separated the two germline ends. Germline-derived CDR1 and CDR2 are LNHDA and SQIVND (reference sequence). The CDR3 loop reads CASSLRANYGYTF. The CDR3 bases are TGTGCCAGTAGCCTCAGGGCTAACTATGGCTACACCTTC. The full variable domain, its missing parts supplied by reference TRBV19 and TRBJ1-2, is DGGITQSPKYLFRKEGQNVTLSCEQNLNHDAMYWYRQDPGQGLRLIYYSQIVNDFQKGDIAEGYSVSREKKESFPLTVTSAQKNPTAFYLCASSLRANYGYTFGSGTRLTVV.

The J gene is TRBJ2-5, the V gene TRBV7-9, with D maybe TRBD1 (5 bases). Germline assignment: CDR1 SEHNR and CDR2 FQNEAQ (reference sequence). This CDR3 spans 16 amino acids. V gave up 4 bases and J gave up 5 bases, with 20 bases separating them. For the CDR3, the DNA is TGTGCCAGCAGCTCCCGAGTAGGACATGGGAAGGAGACCCAGTACTTC. Its translation is CASSSRVGHGKETQYF.